This T cell receptor (beta chain) is drawn from a study of blood T cell repertoires in COVID-19. The method was immunoSEQ multiplex PCR; TCRdb's version includes in-frame clones alone and lacks a portion of them. The table has tens of thousands of clones, approximately 76% seen once; the top ten hold about a sixth. Trimming cost V 10 bases and J 4 bases, with 19 bases left between them. Per the germline V gene, CDR1 is MDHEN and CDR2 is SYDVKM. The length of the CDR3 is 14 residues. Only a few counts were recorded for this clone. Sequenced sample: peripheral blood. This clonotype originated in a man between 70 and 80 years old with active or convalescent COVID-19. The gene calls are TRBV28 and TRBJ1-2, with D possibly TRBD1 on 5 matching bases. The chain's CDR3 is CATKAGPILYGYTF. The CDR3 DNA sequence: TGTGCCACTAAAGCAGGGCCTATCCTCTATGGCTACACCTTC.